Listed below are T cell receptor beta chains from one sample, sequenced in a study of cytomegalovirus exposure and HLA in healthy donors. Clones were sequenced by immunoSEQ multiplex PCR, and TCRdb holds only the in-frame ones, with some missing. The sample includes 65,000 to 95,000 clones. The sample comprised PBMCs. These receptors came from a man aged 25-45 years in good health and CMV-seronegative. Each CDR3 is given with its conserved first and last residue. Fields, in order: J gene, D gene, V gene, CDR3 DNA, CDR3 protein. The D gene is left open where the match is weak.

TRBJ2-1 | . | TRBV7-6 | TGTGCCAGCAGCCCCATGGGTCCGGGCTCCTACAATGAGCAGTTCTTC | CASSPMGPGSYNEQFF
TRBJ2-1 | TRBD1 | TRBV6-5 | TGTGCCAGCAGTGAATACAGGGGGTGGGAGCAGTTCTTC | CASSEYRGWEQFF
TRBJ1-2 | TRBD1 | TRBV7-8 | TGTGCCAGCAGCTTCCCGGGACAGGACTATGGCTACACCTTC | CASSFPGQDYGYTF
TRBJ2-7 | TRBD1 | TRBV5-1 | TGCGCCAGCACCCGGGACAGGGTCGACGAGCAGTACTTC | CASTRDRVDEQYF
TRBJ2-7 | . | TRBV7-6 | TGTGCCAGCAGCTTAGATGACGGTTCTAGGGAGCAGTACTTC | CASSLDDGSREQYF
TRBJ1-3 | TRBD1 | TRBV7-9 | TGTGCCAGCAGCCCACAGGACAGGGGGCGAGGAAACACCATATATTTT | CASSPQDRGRGNTIYF
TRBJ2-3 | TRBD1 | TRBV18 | TGTGCCAGCTCAAGGACAGGCTACACAGATACGCAGTATTTT | CASSRTGYTDTQYF
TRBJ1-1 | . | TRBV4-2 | TGTGCCAGCAGCCAAGAGCCCGAGAGCACTGAAGCTTTCTTT | CASSQEPESTEAFF
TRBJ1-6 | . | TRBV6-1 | TGTGCCAGCACTCGACAGGTTAATTCACCCCTCCACTTT | CASTRQVNSPLHF
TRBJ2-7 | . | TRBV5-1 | TGCGCCAGCAGCTTGGACTGGGCCGGTTCATCCGAGCAGTACTTC | CASSLDWAGSSEQYF
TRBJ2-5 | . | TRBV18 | TGTGCCAGCTCCGACGGGAGCCCTCAAGAGACCCAGTACTTC | CASSDGSPQETQYF
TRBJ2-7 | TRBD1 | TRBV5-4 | TGTGCCAGCAGCTTGGACAGGGGGGCCTACGAGCAGTACTTC | CASSLDRGAYEQYF
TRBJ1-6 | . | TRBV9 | TGTGCCAGCAGCGAGAGGACAGCGGAACCCCTCCACTTT | CASSERTAEPLHF
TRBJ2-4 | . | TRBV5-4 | TGTGCCAGCAGCTTGGCTGGACAGCCAAACATTCAGTACTTC | CASSLAGQPNIQYF
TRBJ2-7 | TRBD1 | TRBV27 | TGTGCCAGCAGTTTTACCGGGACAGGGGCCTACGAGCAGTACTTC | CASSFTGTGAYEQYF
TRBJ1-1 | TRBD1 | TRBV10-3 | TGTGCCATCAGCTTCACAGGGGTAGGCACTGAAGCTTTCTTT | CAISFTGVGTEAFF
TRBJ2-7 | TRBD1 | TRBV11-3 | TGTGCCAGCAGCGGCAGACAGGGGGTGTTGTACTTC | CASSGRQGVLYF
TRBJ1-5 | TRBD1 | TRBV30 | TGTGCCTGGGAGGCGACGGGACAGGGCGCGCCCCAGCATTTT | CAWEATGQGAPQHF
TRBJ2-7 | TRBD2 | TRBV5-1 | TGCGCCAGCAGAGCAGGGACTAGCGGGACCTACGAGCAGTACTTC | CASRAGTSGTYEQYF
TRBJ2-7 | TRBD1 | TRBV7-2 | TGTGCCAGCAGCAACGACAGGGTGAATCCCTACGAGCAGTACTTC | CASSNDRVNPYEQYF
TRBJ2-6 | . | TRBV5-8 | TGTGCCAGCAGCCAAGGACAGCCTGGGGCCAACGTCCTGACTTTC | CASSQGQPGANVLTF
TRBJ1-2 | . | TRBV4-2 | TGTGCCAGCAGCCGTGAAACAGGCCTCTATGGCTACACCTTC | CASSRETGLYGYTF
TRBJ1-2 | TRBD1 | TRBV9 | TGTGCCAGCAGCGGGTACAGGGGGCGGCACTATGGCTACACCTTC | CASSGYRGRHYGYTF
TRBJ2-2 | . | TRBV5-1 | TGCGCCAGCAGCTTGGGCGGGGGCGATAACACCGGGGAGCTGTTTTTT | CASSLGGGDNTGELFF
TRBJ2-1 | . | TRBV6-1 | TGTGCCAGCAGTAAGGGACTGGAGGGATCCAATGAGCAGTTCTTC | CASSKGLEGSNEQFF